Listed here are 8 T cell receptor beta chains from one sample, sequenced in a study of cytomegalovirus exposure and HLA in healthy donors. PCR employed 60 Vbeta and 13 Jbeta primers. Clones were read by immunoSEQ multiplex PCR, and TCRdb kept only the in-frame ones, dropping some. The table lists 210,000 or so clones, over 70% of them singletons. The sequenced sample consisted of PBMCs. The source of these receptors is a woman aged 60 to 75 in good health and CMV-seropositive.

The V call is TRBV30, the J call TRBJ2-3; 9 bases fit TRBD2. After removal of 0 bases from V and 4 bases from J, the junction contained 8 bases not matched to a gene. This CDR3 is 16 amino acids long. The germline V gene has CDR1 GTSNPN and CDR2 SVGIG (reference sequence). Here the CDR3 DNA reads TGTGCCTGGAGTGTACGGGCTAGCGGGAACGCAGATACGCAGTATTTT. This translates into CAWSVRASGNADTQYF. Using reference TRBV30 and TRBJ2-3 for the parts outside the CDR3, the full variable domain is SQTIHQWPATLVQPVGSPLSLECTVEGTSNPNLYWYRQAAGRGLQLLFYSVGIGQISSEVPQNLSASRPQDRQFILSSKKLLLSDSGFYLCAWSVRASGNADTQYFGPGTRLTVL.

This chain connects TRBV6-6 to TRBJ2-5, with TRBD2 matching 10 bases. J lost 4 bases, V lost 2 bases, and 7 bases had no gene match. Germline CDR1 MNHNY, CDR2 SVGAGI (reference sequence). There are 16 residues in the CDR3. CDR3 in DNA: TGTGCCAGCAGTTACGGCAGCGGGAGGGCCGGAGAGACCCAGTACTTC. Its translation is CASSYGSGRAGETQYF.

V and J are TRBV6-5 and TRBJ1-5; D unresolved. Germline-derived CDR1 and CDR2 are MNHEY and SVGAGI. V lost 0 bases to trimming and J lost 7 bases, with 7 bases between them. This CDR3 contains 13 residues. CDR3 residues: CASSYSRVQPQHF. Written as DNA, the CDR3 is TGTGCCAGCAGTTACTCGAGGGTACAGCCCCAGCATTTT.

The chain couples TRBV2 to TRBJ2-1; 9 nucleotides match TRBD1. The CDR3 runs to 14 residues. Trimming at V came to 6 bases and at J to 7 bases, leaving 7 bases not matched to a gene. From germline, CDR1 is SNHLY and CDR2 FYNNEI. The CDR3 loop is CASSRTGEINEQFF. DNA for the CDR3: TGTGCCAGCAGCAGGACAGGGGAAATTAATGAGCAGTTCTTC.

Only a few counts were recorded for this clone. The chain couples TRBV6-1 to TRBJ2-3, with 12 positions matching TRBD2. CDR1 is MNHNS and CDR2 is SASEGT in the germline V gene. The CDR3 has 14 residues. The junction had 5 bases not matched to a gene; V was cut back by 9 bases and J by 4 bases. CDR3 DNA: TGTGCCAGTGAGACTAGCGGGAGTCCAGATACGCAGTATTTT. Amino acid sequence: CASETSGSPDTQYF.

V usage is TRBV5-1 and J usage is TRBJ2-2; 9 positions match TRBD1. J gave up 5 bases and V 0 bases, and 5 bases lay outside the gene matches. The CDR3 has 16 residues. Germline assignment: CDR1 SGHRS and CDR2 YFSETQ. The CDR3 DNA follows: TGCGCCAGCAGCTTGGAGGGACAGGGTAATACCGGGGAGCTGTTTTTT. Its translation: CASSLEGQGNTGELFF.

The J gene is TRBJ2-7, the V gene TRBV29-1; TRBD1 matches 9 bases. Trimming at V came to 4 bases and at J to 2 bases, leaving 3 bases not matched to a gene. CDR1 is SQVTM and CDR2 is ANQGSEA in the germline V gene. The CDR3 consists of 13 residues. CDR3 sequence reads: CSVGWDRAYEQYF. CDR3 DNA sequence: TGCAGCGTTGGGTGGGACAGGGCCTACGAGCAGTACTTC.

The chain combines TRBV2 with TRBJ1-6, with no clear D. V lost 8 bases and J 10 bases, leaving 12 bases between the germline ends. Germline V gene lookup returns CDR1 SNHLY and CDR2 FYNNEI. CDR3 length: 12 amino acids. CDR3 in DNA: TGTGCCAGCGGCGTATCGGGATCACCCCTCCACTTT. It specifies CASGVSGSPLHF.